These T cell receptor beta chains were read from a single sample in a study of beta chain features in type 1 diabetes. The method was immunoSEQ multiplex PCR; TCRdb's version includes in-frame clones alone and lacks a portion of them. The profile shows 300,000 to 350,000 clones, roughly 8% of them singletons. What was sequenced was central memory CD4+ T cells from blood. The receptors here all came from a woman younger than 30 in good health. The CDR3 runs from the conserved cysteine through the conserved F or W. A D gene is named only where the DNA matches it firmly. Rows give clone size only sometimes, using once, few, many, or a class for an expanded clone.

d_gene,j_gene,abundance,v_gene,CDR3nt,CDR3aa
NA,TRBJ1-2,many,TRBV28,TGTGCCAGTGAGGAGGCCTATGGCTACACCTTC,CASEEAYGYTF
NA,TRBJ2-5,NA,TRBV28,TGTGCCAGCAGTCCCCAGGGGCAGTCCGGCCTTGAGACCCAGTACTTC,CASSPQGQSGLETQYF
TRBD2,TRBJ2-3,few,TRBV15,TGTGCCACCAGCACGGGACTAGCGGGGGGCACAGATACGCAGTATTTT,CATSTGLAGGTDTQYF
NA,TRBJ2-5,few,TRBV28,TGTGCCAGCAGTTTCGGGGCGCGGGAGACCCAGTACTTC,CASSFGARETQYF
NA,TRBJ2-3,many,TRBV10-3,TGTGCCATCAGGGGATCTAGCACAGATACGCAGTATTTT,CAIRGSSTDTQYF
NA,TRBJ2-5,few,TRBV7-2,TGTGCCAGCAGACCAGGCTCGGGACATTCGGAGACCCAGTACTTC,CASRPGSGHSETQYF
TRBD2,TRBJ2-7,NA,TRBV28,TGTGCCAGTGGACTAGCGGGAGTGGTGTACTTC,CASGLAGVVYF
NA,TRBJ2-5,NA,TRBV27,TGTGCCAGCAGTAGAGGTGGGGAGTACCAAGAGACCCAGTACTTC,CASSRGGEYQETQYF
TRBD2,TRBJ2-3,few,TRBV9,TGTGCCAGCAGCATAGCCCCTGGGACTAGCTCCCTGGCAGATACGCAGTATTTT,CASSIAPGTSSLADTQYF
TRBD2,TRBJ2-7,NA,TRBV27,TGTGCCAGCAGTTTAAGGACTAGCGGGACAAGGGGTGACTACGAGCAGTACTTC,CASSLRTSGTRGDYEQYF
TRBD2,TRBJ2-7,NA,TRBV4-2,TGTGCCAGCAGCCAAGGACAGGGGACTAGCGCGACCTACGAGCAGTACTTC,CASSQGQGTSATYEQYF
TRBD1,TRBJ2-5,NA,TRBV5-1,TGCGCCAGCAGCCGGGACAGGGTAGAGACCCAGTACTTC,CASSRDRVETQYF
TRBD1,TRBJ2-5,NA,TRBV9,TGTGCCAGCAGCGTGGGACAGGGTGTAAGGCAAGAGACCCAGTACTTC,CASSVGQGVRQETQYF
TRBD1,TRBJ2-2,NA,TRBV6-5,TGTGCCAGCAGTTATATCACAGGGGGCGCAGGGGAGCTGTTTTTT,CASSYITGGAGELFF
NA,TRBJ2-2,few,TRBV21-1,TGTGCCAGCAGCAAACCCACCCAGGGGGCCTTGAACACCGGGGAGCTGTTTTTT,CASSKPTQGALNTGELFF
TRBD1,TRBJ1-1,few,TRBV5-6,TGTGCCAGCAAAGAGGAGGGGACAGGGGACACTGAAGCTTTCTTT,CASKEEGTGDTEAFF
TRBD1,TRBJ2-1,NA,TRBV9,TGTGCCAGCAGCCCAGAACCACAGGGGGCCGGAGTTTCCTACAATGAGCAGTTCTTC,CASSPEPQGAGVSYNEQFF
TRBD2,TRBJ2-1,NA,TRBV4-2,TGTGCCAGCAGCTTAGCTAGCGGGGGGACCTCTAATGAGCAGTTCTTC,CASSLASGGTSNEQFF
TRBD1,TRBJ1-2,few,TRBV18,TGTGCCAGCTCACCGGGGACAGGCTTAAACTATGGCTACACCTTC,CASSPGTGLNYGYTF
NA,TRBJ2-7,NA,TRBV29-1,TGCAGCGTTGAGGCCTACGGGGACGAGCAGTACTTC,CSVEAYGDEQYF
NA,TRBJ2-2,NA,TRBV6-6,TGTGCCAGCAGTTACTCGAACCCCGGGGAGCTGTTTTTT,CASSYSNPGELFF
NA,TRBJ2-5,NA,TRBV13,TGTGCCAGCAGCTTAGCTGGGGCAGAGACCCAGTACTTC,CASSLAGAETQYF
TRBD2,TRBJ2-2,many,TRBV7-3,TGTGCCAGCAGCTCCGGACTAGCGGCCGGGGAGCTGTTTTTT,CASSSGLAAGELFF
NA,TRBJ2-7,many,TRBV4-3,TGCGCCAGCAGCCAATCGGGGAGAAGCTACGAGCAGTACTTC,CASSQSGRSYEQYF
TRBD1,TRBJ2-7,many,TRBV7-2,TGTGCCAGCAGCTTACAGGGGGCCACCTACGAGCAGTACTTC,CASSLQGATYEQYF
NA,TRBJ1-1,few,TRBV29-1,TGCAGCGTTGAACACCAACCAGGGCGTTACACTGAAGCTTTCTTT,CSVEHQPGRYTEAFF
TRBD1,TRBJ1-3,NA,TRBV7-9,TGTGCCAGCAGACGACAGGGGGGCAGCTCTGGAAACACCATATATTTT,CASRRQGGSSGNTIYF
NA,TRBJ2-1,NA,TRBV6-5,TGTGCCAGCAGGGAAGGACAGTACAATGAGCAGTTCTTC,CASREGQYNEQFF
TRBD1,TRBJ1-2,many,TRBV29-1,TGCAGCGGAGAAAACCTTTCAGGGGGAGGCTACACCTTC,CSGENLSGGGYTF
TRBD2,TRBJ2-1,few,TRBV11-2,TGTGCCAGCAGCCGCGCGGGACTAGGCGGCAATGAGCAGTTCTTC,CASSRAGLGGNEQFF